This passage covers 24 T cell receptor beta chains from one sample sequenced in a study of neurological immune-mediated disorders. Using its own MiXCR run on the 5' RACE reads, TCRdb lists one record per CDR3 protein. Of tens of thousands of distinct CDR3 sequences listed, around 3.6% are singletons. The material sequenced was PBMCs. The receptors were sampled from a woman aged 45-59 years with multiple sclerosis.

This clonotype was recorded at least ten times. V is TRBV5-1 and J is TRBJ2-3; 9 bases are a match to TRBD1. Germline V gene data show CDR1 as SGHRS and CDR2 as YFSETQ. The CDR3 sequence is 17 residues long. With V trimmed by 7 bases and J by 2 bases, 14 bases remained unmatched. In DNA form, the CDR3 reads TGCGCCAGCCGGCCTCAAACAGGACAGGGGAACACAGATACGCAGTATTTT. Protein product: CASRPQTGQGNTDTQYF. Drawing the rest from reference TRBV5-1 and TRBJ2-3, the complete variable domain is KAGVTQTPRYLIKTRGQQVTLSCSPISGHRSVSWYQQTPGQGLQFLFEYFSETQRNKGNFPGRFSGRQFSNSRSEMNVSTLELGDSALYLCASRPQTGQGNTDTQYFGPGTRLTVL.

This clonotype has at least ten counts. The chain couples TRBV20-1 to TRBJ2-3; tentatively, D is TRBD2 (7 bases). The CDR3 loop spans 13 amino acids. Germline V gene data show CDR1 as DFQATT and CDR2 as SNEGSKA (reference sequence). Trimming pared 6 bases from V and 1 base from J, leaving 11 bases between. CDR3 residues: CSAGGTRTDTQYF. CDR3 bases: TGCAGTGCCGGGGGGACACGCACAGATACGCAGTATTTT.

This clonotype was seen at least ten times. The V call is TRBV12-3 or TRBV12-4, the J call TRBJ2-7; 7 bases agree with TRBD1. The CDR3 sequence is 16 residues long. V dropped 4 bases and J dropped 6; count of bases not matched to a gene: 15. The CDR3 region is CASSSKSGQRFPEQYF. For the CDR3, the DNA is TGTGCCAGCAGTTCCAAGTCGGGACAGCGCTTCCCCGAGCAGTACTTC.

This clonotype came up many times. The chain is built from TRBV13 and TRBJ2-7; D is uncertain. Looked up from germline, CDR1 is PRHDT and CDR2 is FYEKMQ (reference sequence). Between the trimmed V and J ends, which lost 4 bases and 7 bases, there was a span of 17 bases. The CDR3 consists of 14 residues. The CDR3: CASSSGESPGEQYF. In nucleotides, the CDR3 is TGTGCCAGCAGCTCGGGCGAATCGCCCGGGGAGCAGTACTTC.

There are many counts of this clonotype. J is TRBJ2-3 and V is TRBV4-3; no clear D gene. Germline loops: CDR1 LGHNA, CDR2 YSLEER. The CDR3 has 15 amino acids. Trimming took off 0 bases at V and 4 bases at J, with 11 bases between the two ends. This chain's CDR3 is CASSQERVGPDTQYF. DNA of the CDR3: TGCGCCAGCAGCCAAGAAAGAGTGGGCCCAGATACGCAGTATTTT.

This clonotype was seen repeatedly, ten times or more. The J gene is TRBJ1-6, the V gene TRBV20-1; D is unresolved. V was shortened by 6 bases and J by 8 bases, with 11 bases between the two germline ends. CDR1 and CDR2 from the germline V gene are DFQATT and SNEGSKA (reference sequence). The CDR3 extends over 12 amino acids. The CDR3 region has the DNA TGCAGTGCGGGCTTTGTGGATTCACCCCTCCACTTT. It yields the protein CSAGFVDSPLHF.

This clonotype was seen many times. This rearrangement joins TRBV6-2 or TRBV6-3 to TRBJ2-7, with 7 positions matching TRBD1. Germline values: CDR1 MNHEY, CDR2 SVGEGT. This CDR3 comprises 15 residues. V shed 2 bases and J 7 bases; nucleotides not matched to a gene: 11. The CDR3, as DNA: TGTGCCAGCAGTTACCCCCGAGGGGGCTCGGGAGAGCAGTACTTC. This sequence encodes CASSYPRGGSGEQYF.

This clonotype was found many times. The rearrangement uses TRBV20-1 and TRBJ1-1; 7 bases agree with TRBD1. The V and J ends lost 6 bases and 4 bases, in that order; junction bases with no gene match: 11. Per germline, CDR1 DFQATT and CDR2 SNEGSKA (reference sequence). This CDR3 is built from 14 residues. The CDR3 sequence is CSAPPTGRVTEAFF. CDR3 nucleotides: TGCAGTGCCCCCCCGACAGGGAGGGTCACTGAAGCTTTCTTT.

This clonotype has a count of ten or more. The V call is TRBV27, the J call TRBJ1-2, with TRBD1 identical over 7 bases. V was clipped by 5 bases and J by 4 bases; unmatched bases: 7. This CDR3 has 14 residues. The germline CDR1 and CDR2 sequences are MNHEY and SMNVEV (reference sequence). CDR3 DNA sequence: TGTGCCAGCAGTCCCCCGGACAGGAGCTATGGCTACACCTTC. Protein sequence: CASSPPDRSYGYTF.

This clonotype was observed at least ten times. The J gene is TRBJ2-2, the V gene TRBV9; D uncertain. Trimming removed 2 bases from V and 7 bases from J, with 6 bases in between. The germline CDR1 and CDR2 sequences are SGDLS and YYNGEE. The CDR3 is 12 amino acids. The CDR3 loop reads CASSVSIGELFF. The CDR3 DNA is TGTGCCAGCAGCGTCTCGATCGGGGAGCTGTTTTTT.

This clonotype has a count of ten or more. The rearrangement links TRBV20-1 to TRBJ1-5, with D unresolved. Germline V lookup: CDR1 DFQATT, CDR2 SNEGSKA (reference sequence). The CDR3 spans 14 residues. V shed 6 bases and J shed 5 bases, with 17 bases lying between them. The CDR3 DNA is TGCAGTGCCCTCCCGACAAGCGGGGATCAGCCCCAGCATTTT. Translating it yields CSALPTSGDQPQHF.

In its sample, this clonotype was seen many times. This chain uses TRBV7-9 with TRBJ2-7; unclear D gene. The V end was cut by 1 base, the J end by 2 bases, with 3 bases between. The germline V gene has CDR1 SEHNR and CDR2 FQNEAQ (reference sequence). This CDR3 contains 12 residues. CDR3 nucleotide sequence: TGTGCCAGCAGCTTAGTCACCTACGAGCAGTACTTC. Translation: CASSLVTYEQYF.

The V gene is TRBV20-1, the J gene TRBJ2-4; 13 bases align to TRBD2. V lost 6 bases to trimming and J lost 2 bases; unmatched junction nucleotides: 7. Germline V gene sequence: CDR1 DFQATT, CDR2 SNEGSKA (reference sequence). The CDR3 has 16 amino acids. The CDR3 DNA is TGCAGTGCAACGACTAGCGGGGGGCTAACCAAAAACATTCAGTACTTC. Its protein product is CSATTSGGLTKNIQYF.

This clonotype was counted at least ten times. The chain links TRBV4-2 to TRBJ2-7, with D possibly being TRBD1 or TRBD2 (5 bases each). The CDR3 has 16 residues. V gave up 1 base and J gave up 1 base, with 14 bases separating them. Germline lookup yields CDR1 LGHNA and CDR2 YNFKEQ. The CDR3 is CASSQVMGVRSYEQYF. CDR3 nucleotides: TGTGCCAGCAGCCAAGTCATGGGGGTACGGTCCTACGAGCAGTACTTC.

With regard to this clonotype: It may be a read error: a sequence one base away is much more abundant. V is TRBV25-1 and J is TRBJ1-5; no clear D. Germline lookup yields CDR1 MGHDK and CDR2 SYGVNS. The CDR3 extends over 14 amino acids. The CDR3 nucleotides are TGTGCCAGCAGTCCCGGAGTAGGCAATCAGCCCCAGAATTTT. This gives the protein CASSPGVGNQPQNF.

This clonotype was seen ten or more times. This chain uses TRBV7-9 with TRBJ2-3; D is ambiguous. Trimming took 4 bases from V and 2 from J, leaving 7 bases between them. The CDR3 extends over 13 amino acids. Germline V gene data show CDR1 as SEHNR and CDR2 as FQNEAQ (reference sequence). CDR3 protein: CASSSGSTDTQYF. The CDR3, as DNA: TGTGCCAGCAGCTCCGGCTCCACAGATACGCAGTATTTT.

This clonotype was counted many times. The CDR3 loop reads CSVGGLGNQPQHF. The CDR3 DNA reads as TGCAGCGTTGGGGGGCTCGGCAATCAGCCCCAGCATTTT. The chain carries TRBV29-1 and TRBJ1-5, with D perhaps matching TRBD1 (6 bases). Trimming took off 4 bases at V and 2 bases at J, with 9 bases between the two ends. Per germline, CDR1 SQVTM and CDR2 ANQGSEA. The CDR3 consists of 13 residues.

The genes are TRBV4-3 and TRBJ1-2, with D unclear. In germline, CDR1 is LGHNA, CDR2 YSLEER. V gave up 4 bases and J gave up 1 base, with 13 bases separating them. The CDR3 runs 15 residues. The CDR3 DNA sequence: TGCGCCAGCAGCCCATCTTATAGCAGTAACTATGGCTACACCTTC. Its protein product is CASSPSYSSNYGYTF.

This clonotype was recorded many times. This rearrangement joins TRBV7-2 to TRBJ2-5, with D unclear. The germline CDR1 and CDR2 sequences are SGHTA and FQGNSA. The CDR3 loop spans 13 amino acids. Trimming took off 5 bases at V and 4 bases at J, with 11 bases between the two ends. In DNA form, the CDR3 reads TGTGCCAGCAGCCGCAACGCGAGAGAGACCCAGTACTTC. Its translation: CASSRNARETQYF.

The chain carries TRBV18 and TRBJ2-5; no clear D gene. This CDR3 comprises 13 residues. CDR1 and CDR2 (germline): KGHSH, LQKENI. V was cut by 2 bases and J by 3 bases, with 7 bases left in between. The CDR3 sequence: CASSPRPEETQYF. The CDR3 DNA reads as TGTGCCAGCTCACCAAGGCCCGAAGAGACCCAGTACTTC.

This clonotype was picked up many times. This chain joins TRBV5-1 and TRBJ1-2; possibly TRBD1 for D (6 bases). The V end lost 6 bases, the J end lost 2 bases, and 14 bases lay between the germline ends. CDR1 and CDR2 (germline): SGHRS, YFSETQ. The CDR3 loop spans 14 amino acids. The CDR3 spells CASNRGGQNYGYTF. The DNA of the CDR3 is TGCGCCAGCAACCGGGGGGGGCAGAACTATGGCTACACCTTC.

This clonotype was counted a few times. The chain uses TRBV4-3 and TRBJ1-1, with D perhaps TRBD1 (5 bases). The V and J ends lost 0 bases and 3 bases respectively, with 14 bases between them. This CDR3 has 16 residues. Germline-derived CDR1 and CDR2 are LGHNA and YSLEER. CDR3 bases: TGCGCCAGCAGCCAAGATCTTTCGGGGGGATACACTGAAGCTTTCTTT. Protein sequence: CASSQDLSGGYTEAFF.

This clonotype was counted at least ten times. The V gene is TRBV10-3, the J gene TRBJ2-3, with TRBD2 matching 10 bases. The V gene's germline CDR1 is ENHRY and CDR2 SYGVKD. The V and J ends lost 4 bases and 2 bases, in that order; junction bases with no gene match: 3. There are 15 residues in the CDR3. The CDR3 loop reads CAISGTSGNTDTQYF. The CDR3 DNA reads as TGTGCCATCAGTGGCACTAGCGGGAACACAGATACGCAGTATTTT.

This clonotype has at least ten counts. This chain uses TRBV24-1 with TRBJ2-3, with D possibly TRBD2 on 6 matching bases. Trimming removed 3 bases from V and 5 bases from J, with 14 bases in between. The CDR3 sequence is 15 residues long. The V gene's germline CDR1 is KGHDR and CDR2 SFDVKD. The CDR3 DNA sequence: TGTGCCACCAGTGATACCGGGTTGGGGGGAGATACGCAGTATTTT. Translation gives CATSDTGLGGDTQYF.